Sequencing of this TCR beta chain was carried out in a study of blood T cells in healthy people across ages. Study outcomes and limitations: Expanded clonotype shifts may have been confounded, as the donors had an unknown CMV status.

Germline V gene lookup returns CDR1 SEHNR and CDR2 FQNEAQ (reference sequence). This CDR3 spans 16 amino acids. V was pared by 4 bases and J by 0 bases, with 8 bases of the junction left unmatched. This clonotype was detected a few times. Its cognate antigen is unknown. Sample-barcoded 5' priming and a J-beta primer mix drove a second PCR of roughly 6 to 12 cycles. Unique molecular identifiers of 12 random nucleotides labeled each cDNA. TCRdb passed the 5' RACE reads through MiXCR, listing each CDR3 protein once. The data contain about 680,000 distinct CDR3 sequences, around 48% of them singletons. Each donor supplied about 9.6 milliliters of peripheral blood. Each sample yielded at least 6 micrograms of PBMC total RNA.

This TCR derives from a woman aged 55-70 years in good health. Sequencing was carried out using blood. The rearrangement joins TRBV7-9 to TRBJ1-2; TRBD1 agrees at 7 bases. The CDR3 spells CASSSAGTDANYGYTF. The CDR3 DNA follows: TGTGCCAGCAGCTCGGCTGGGACAGACGCTAACTATGGCTACACCTTC.